The sequence of this T cell receptor beta chain was determined in a study of blood T cell repertoires in COVID-19. For the study at large: Sites in the United States, Italy and Spain provided acute and convalescent COVID-19 samples. The cDNA or gDNA used as material had been derived from T cells, B-cell-depleted T cells, or PBMCs.

This CDR3 spans 14 amino acids. From germline, CDR1 is LNHDA and CDR2 SQIVND (reference sequence). V shed 4 bases and J 4 bases; nucleotides not matched to a gene: 4. In the original analysis: Reference gene primer amplification gave estimated nucleated cell counts. Only in-frame clones appear in the TCRdb table, and some are missing; sequencing was by immunoSEQ multiplex PCR. Clonal size and the V and J genes are those of that table, whereas D and trimming came from the DNA. Among about 76,000 clones listed, around 85% were seen once. The V and J genes are TRBV19 and TRBJ1-5, with TRBD1 identical over 7 bases. The source is a man between 25 and 39 years old with acute or convalescent COVID-19. The sequencing sample was made of peripheral blood. CDR3 protein: CASSTSTGNQPQHF. CDR3 nucleotide sequence: TGTGCCAGTAGTACCTCGACAGGGAATCAGCCCCAGCATTTT.